This T cell receptor beta chain stems from a study of T cells in tuberculosis. Study-level points and caveats: Active tuberculosis TCR-alpha repertoires lay closer to GMM-specific TCRs than IGRA-negative controls, suggesting clonal expansion.

Sample time point: new active TB diagnosis, blood taken before or within 7 days of starting treatment. As to this clone: Its matching antigen is unknown.

Sequencing used immunoSEQ multiplex PCR; TCRdb keeps in-frame clones, though not all of them. The sample records about 35,000 clones, roughly 94% being singletons. Germline CDR1 is MNHEY and CDR2 is SVGAGI. This CDR3 has 12 amino acids. Trimming cost V 5 bases and J 6 bases, with 9 bases left between them. V usage is TRBV6-5 and J usage is TRBJ2-3, with D hard to call. This clonotype was obtained from an adult with tuberculosis. Some clones in this sample may be carry-over from other donors' samples. Specimen: PBMCs, collected at tuberculosis diagnosis. The CDR3 DNA reads as TGTGCCAGCAGTCAGACCGGGGATACGCAGTATTTT. It is translated as CASSQTGDTQYF.